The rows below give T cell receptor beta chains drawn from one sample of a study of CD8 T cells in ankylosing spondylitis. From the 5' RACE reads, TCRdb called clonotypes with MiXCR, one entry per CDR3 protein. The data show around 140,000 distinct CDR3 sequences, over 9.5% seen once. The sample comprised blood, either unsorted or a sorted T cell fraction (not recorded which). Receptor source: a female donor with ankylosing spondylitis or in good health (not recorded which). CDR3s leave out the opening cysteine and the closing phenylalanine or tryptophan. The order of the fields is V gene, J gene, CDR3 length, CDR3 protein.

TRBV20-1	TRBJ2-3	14	SARGDEIPRTDTQY
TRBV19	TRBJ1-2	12	ASIGTGFNYGYT
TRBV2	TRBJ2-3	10	ASSEGTDTQY
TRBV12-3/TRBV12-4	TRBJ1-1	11	ASSLGSNTEAF
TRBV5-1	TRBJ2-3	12	ASSLGVGADTQY
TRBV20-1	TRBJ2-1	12	SGSTGVLYNEQF
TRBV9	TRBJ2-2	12	ASSKQGSTGELF
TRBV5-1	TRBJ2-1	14	ASSSSQVGAYNEQF
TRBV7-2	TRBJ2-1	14	ASSLLALENYNEQF
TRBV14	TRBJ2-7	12	ASSPLASGYEQY
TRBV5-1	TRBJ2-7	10	ASKGQLNEQY
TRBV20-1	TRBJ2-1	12	SLPGTGYYNEQF
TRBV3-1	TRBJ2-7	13	ASSLRTSGVYEQY
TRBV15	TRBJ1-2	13	ATSRDVGGGYGYT
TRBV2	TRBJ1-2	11	ASTLQGVYGYT
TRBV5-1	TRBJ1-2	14	ASSSSPTGGNYGYT
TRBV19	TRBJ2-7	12	ASSNPPWTYEQY
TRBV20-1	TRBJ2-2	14	SASGSGGVYTGELF
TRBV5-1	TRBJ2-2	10	ASSRGLTELF
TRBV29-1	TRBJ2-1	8	SGGPNEQF
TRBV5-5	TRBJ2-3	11	ASSFGTPDTQY
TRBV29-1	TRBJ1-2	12	SVDRQRGNYGYT
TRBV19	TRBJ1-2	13	ASKRQHTETYGYT
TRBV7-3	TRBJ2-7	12	AGSLSGQFNEQY
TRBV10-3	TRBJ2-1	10	AALGGNNEQF
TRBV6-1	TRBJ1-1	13	ASSRDMNSNTEAF
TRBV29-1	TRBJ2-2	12	SVRWDVNTVELF
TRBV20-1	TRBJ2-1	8	SAVGEEQF
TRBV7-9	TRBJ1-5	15	ASSLVLGTGPNQPQH
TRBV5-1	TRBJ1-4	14	ASSPEIGGPLEKLF
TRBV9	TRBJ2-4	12	ASSSGSTQNIQY
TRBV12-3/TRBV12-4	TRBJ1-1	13	ASSLVGPPPVEAF
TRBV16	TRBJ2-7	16	ASSQLPRTGATRNEQY
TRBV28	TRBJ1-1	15	ASSLWGGGPMNTEAF
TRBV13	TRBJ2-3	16	ASSSTASGGRHTDTQY
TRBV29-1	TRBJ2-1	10	SVEFIYNEQF
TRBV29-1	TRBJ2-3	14	SVEKLGTGGADTQY
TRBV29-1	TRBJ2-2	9	SVLLIGELF
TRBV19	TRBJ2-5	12	ASSIIIPAETQY
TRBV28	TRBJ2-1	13	ASSPGPRGRNEQF
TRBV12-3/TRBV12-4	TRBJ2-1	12	ASSFGPSLGEQF
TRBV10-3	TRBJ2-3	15	AISDLLGLQSTDTQY
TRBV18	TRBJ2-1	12	ASSPPSPNNEQF
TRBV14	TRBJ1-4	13	ASSRRGTTNEKLF
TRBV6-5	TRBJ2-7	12	ASSYVAGEVGQY
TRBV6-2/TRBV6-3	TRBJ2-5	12	ASSPGQGWKTQY
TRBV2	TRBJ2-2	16	ASSLTSGGPTNTGELF
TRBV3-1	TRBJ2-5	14	ASSPTRTSGWETQY
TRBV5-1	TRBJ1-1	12	ASSLGPANTEAF
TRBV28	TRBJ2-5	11	ASSLGWQETQY
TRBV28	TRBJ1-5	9	TSSFYQPQH